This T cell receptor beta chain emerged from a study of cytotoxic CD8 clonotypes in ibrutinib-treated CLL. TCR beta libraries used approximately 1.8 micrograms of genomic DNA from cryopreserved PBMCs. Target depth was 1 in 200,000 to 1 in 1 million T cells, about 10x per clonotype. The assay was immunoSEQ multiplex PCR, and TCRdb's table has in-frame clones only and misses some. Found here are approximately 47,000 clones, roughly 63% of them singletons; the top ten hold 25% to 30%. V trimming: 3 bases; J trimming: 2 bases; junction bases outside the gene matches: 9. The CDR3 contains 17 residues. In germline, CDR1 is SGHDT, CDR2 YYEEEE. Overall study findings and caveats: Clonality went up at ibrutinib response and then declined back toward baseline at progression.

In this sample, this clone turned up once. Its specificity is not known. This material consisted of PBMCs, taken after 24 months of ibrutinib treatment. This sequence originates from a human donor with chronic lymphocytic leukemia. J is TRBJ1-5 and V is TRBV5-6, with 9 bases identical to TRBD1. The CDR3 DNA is TGTGCCAGCAGCTCGGTGGGACAGGGAGGCGGCAATCAGCCCCAGCATTTT. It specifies CASSSVGQGGGNQPQHF. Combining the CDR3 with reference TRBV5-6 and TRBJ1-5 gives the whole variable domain DAGVTQSPTHLIKTRGQQVTLRCSPKSGHDTVSWYQQALGQGPQFIFQYYEEEERQRGNFPDRFSGHQFPNYSSELNVNALLLGDSALYLCASSSVGQGGGNQPQHFGDGTRLSIL.